This TCR beta chain was recorded in a study of graft-versus-host responses after intestinal transplantation. Study results and limitations: GvH clones were identified in recipient marrow, with some first appearing in ileum or blood.

Here immunoSEQ multiplex PCR was the method, and the copy in TCRdb shows in-frame clones only, minus some. The sample has around 99,000 clones, roughly 91% seen once. Details on this clone: As yet, its antigen is unknown.

Trimming removed 4 bases from V and 0 bases from J; junction bases left unmatched: 9. Looked up from germline, CDR1 is KGHSH and CDR2 is LQKENI. The CDR3 spans 17 residues. The sample in question was unstimulated CD8+ T cells sorted from spleen or lymph node cells, obtained before intestinal transplant. This receptor was obtained from a human donor who received an intestinal transplant. This chain connects TRBV18 to TRBJ2-3, with 8 bases aligning to TRBD2. DNA of the CDR3: TGTGCCAGCTCACGAATCCTAGCGGGTGCTAGCACAGATACGCAGTATTTT. This codes for CASSRILAGASTDTQYF.